The 28 T cell receptor beta chains below all came from one sample that was sequenced in a study of blood T cell repertoires in COVID-19. Assay used: immunoSEQ multiplex PCR; TCRdb lists only in-frame clones, some missing. The profile shows about 270,000 clones, about 88% of them singletons. Material for sequencing was PBMCs or T cells enriched from blood (not recorded which). Receptor source: a woman in her fifties or sixties who had recovered from COVID-19.

This sequence joins TRBV6-5 and TRBJ2-7; 7 bases map to TRBD2. The CDR3 has 14 residues. Germline V lookup: CDR1 MNHEY, CDR2 SVGAGI. Trimming at V came to 7 bases and at J to 2 bases, leaving 8 bases not matched to a gene. The CDR3 DNA follows: TGTGCCAGCAAAGGGGCTAGCGGACCCTACGAGCAGTACTTC. Translating gives CASKGASGPYEQYF.

The chain couples TRBV3-1 (or the pseudogene TRBV3-2) to TRBJ1-1, with unresolved D. Germline V lookup: CDR1 LGHDT, CDR2 YNNKEL (reference sequence). This CDR3 spans 13 amino acids. Trimming took 4 bases from V and 6 from J, leaving 12 bases between them. In DNA, the CDR3 is TGTGCCAGCAGCCGGGCCCCCGACGCTGAAGCTTTCTTT. Protein product: CASSRAPDAEAFF.

The chain carries TRBV4-2 and TRBJ1-3; TRBD1 is a possible D gene (6 bases). CDR1 and CDR2 from the germline V gene are LGHNA and YNFKEQ. The V and J ends lost 0 bases and 4 bases respectively, with 16 bases between them. The CDR3 is 17 residues long. The DNA of the CDR3 is TGTGCCAGCAGCCAAGAGGCGCCAGGGGCCCCGGGAAACACCATATATTTT. Amino acid sequence: CASSQEAPGAPGNTIYF.

The chain's CDR3 is CAWSVTPRGYGYTF. The CDR3 DNA follows: TGTGCCTGGAGTGTAACCCCCCGGGGCTATGGCTACACCTTC. The J gene is TRBJ1-2, the V gene TRBV30; unclear D gene. V shed 0 bases and J shed 4 bases, with 12 bases lying between them. The germline CDR1 and CDR2 sequences are GTSNPN and SVGIG (reference sequence). The CDR3 runs 14 residues.

The chain uses TRBV3-1 (or the pseudogene TRBV3-2) and TRBJ1-5; D ambiguous. V lost 1 base to trimming and J lost 0 bases, with 10 bases between them. CDR3 size: 16 residues. The germline gives CDR1 LGHDT, CDR2 YNNKEL (reference sequence). CDR3 nucleotide sequence: TGTGCCAGCAGCCAAGGTTCTCCTTTTAGCAATCAGCCCCAGCATTTT. Protein: CASSQGSPFSNQPQHF.

This chain joins TRBV4-3 and TRBJ1-2, with no clear D. Trimming stripped 0 bases from V and 0 bases from J, with 8 bases between. The CDR3 has 15 amino acids. Per germline, CDR1 LGHNA and CDR2 YSLEER. The CDR3 DNA follows: TGCGCCAGCAGCCAAGATTTCTCTGCTAACTATGGCTACACCTTC. This sequence encodes CASSQDFSANYGYTF.

V and J are TRBV27 and TRBJ2-1; TRBD2 aligns across 10 bases. CDR3 length equals 16 residues. V trimming: 4 bases; J trimming: 5 bases; junction bases outside the gene matches: 8. Germline CDR1 and CDR2: MNHEY and SMNVEV (reference sequence). DNA of the CDR3: TGTGCCAGCAGTTCCCCAGGTAGCGGGAGGAACAATGAGCAGTTCTTC. This gives the protein CASSSPGSGRNNEQFF.

The chain employs TRBV28 and TRBJ1-2; TRBD1 agrees at 12 bases. With V trimmed by 6 bases and J by 8 bases, 10 bases remained unmatched. Germline V lookup: CDR1 MDHEN, CDR2 SYDVKM. This CDR3 region has 15 residues. CDR3: CASRSPGQGAGGYTF. The CDR3 region has the DNA TGTGCCAGCAGAAGTCCGGGACAGGGGGCTGGCGGCTACACCTTC.

The gene calls are TRBV28 and TRBJ2-3, with TRBD2 matching over 10 bases. The germline V gene has CDR1 MDHEN and CDR2 SYDVKM. The CDR3 length is 14 residues. V shed 5 bases, J shed 5 bases, and the junction held 4 bases outside the gene matches. CDR3 in amino acids: CASSTRLAGDTQYF. CDR3 coding DNA: TGTGCCAGCAGTACCCGACTAGCGGGAGATACGCAGTATTTT.

The rearrangement joins TRBV28 to TRBJ1-2; TRBD1 agrees at 8 bases. The V and J ends lost 3 bases and 5 bases, in that order; junction bases with no gene match: 5. The CDR3 runs to 14 residues. Germline CDR1 and CDR2: MDHEN and SYDVKM. Here the CDR3 reads CASSFTGGGYGYTF. The DNA for the CDR3 is TGTGCCAGCAGTTTCACAGGGGGAGGGTATGGCTACACCTTC.

V is TRBV5-1 and J is TRBJ1-5; D is ambiguous. CDR1 and CDR2 from the germline V gene are SGHRS and YFSETQ. There are 14 residues in the CDR3. The V gene lost 3 bases and the J gene lost 5 bases, with 12 bases spanning the gap. CDR3 residues: CASSYDGGDQPQHF. The CDR3 coding sequence is TGCGCCAGCAGCTATGACGGCGGGGATCAGCCCCAGCATTTT.

The chain joins TRBV7-2 to TRBJ1-1; possible D gene TRBD1, 6 bases. V gave up 5 bases and J gave up 5 bases, with 18 bases separating them. This CDR3 comprises 15 residues. Germline values: CDR1 SGHTA, CDR2 FQGNSA. This chain's CDR3 is CASSGGGGVGTEAFF. DNA of the CDR3: TGTGCCAGCAGCGGGGGGGGCGGAGTAGGGACTGAAGCTTTCTTT. The full variable domain, rest sourced from reference TRBV7-2 and TRBJ1-1, is GAGVSQSPSNKVTEKGKDVELRCDPISGHTALYWYRQSLGQGLEFLIYFQGNSAPDKSGLPSDRFSAERTGGSVSTLTIQRTQQEDSAVYLCASSGGGGVGTEAFFGQGTRLTVV.

The chain uses TRBV7-3 and TRBJ1-5, with 7 bases fitting TRBD1. CDR1 is SGHTA and CDR2 is FQGTGA in the germline V gene. This CDR3 is 13 amino acids long. After removal of 5 bases from V and 7 bases from J, the junction contained 5 bases not matched to a gene. Here the CDR3 DNA reads TGTGCCAGCAGCCTCGCCAGGGGGCAGCCCCAGCATTTT. Amino acids: CASSLARGQPQHF.

The chain combines TRBV27 with TRBJ1-2; tentatively, D is TRBD1 (5 bases). Germline V lookup: CDR1 MNHEY, CDR2 SMNVEV (reference sequence). The CDR3 loop spans 13 amino acids. V was trimmed by 6 bases and J by 2 bases, leaving 10 bases between them. The CDR3, as DNA: TGTGCCAGCAGGGGGGAGGGGAACTATGGCTACACCTTC. This gives the protein CASRGEGNYGYTF.

The gene calls are TRBV28 and TRBJ2-7; 12 bases are shared with TRBD2. V trimming: 6 bases; J trimming: 0 bases; junction bases outside the gene matches: 9. The CDR3 runs 17 residues. Looked up from germline, CDR1 is MDHEN and CDR2 is SYDVKM. In DNA form, the CDR3 reads TGTGCCAGCAGCCCCCCCGGGACTAGCGGGCGCTCCTACGAGCAGTACTTC. This codes for CASSPPGTSGRSYEQYF.

This chain connects TRBV15 to TRBJ2-3; TRBD2 aligns across 13 bases. CDR1 is LNHNV, CDR2 YYDKDF, per germline (reference sequence). The CDR3 has 16 residues. The trim removed 4 bases at V and 6 bases at J, leaving 7 bases unmatched. The CDR3 bases are TGTGCCACCAGCATGGGGACTAGCGGGATTGTCGATACGCAGTATTTT. This translates into CATSMGTSGIVDTQYF. Using reference TRBV15 and TRBJ2-3 for the parts outside the CDR3, the full variable domain is DAMVIQNPRYQVTQFGKPVTLSCSQTLNHNVMYWYQQKSSQAPKLLFHYYDKDFNNEADTPDNFQSRRPNTSFCFLDIRSPGLGDTAMYLCATSMGTSGIVDTQYFGPGTRLTVL.

The chain is built from TRBV7-2 and TRBJ2-3; perhaps TRBD2 as D (6 bases). From germline, CDR1 is SGHTA and CDR2 FQGNSA. This CDR3 contains 13 residues. Trimming removed 5 bases from V and 4 bases from J, with 10 bases in between. Here the CDR3 reads CASSRPSADTQYF. As DNA, the CDR3 is TGTGCCAGCAGCCGCCCTAGCGCAGATACGCAGTATTTT.

The chain recombines TRBV10-1 with TRBJ1-1, with D maybe TRBD1 (6 bases). The germline CDR1 and CDR2 sequences are WNHNN and SYGVQD (reference sequence). Trimming cost V 3 bases and J 4 bases, with 18 bases left between them. The CDR3 is 16 amino acids. The CDR3 sequence: CASSEGGGALGTEAFF. DNA for the CDR3: TGCGCCAGCAGTGAAGGAGGGGGGGCGCTCGGCACTGAAGCTTTCTTT.

On this clone itself: Different DNA sequences within this sample yield the same CDR3. This chain links TRBV28 with TRBJ1-2; D is unclear. Between the trimmed V and J ends, which lost 4 bases and 5 bases, there was a span of 5 bases. CDR3 length: 11 amino acids. Germline V gives CDR1 MDHEN, CDR2 SYDVKM. The CDR3 sequence: CASSYQYGYTF. The CDR3 nucleotides are TGTGCCAGCAGTTATCAGTATGGCTACACCTTC.

V gene TRBV5-1 combines with J gene TRBJ2-1; D remains ambiguous. Per the germline V gene, CDR1 is SGHRS and CDR2 is YFSETQ. Between the trimmed V and J ends, which lost 2 bases and 5 bases, there was a span of 11 bases. This CDR3 has 14 amino acids. CDR3 amino acids: CASSLGVIDNEQFF. DNA of the CDR3: TGCGCCAGCAGCTTAGGAGTTATCGACAATGAGCAGTTCTTC.

V usage is TRBV28 and J usage is TRBJ2-2, with 12 bases identical to TRBD2. The CDR3 has 17 amino acids. Germline V gene lookup returns CDR1 MDHEN and CDR2 SYDVKM. V was pared by 5 bases and J by 5 bases, with 9 bases of the junction left unmatched. The CDR3 loop is CASSSQRLAGVTGELFF. Here the CDR3 DNA reads TGTGCCAGCAGTAGCCAGAGACTAGCGGGAGTTACCGGGGAGCTGTTTTTT.

This clone was counted only a few times. The rearrangement uses TRBV6-2 or TRBV6-3 and TRBJ1-2, with 9 bases fitting TRBD1. The V gene's germline CDR1 is MNHEY and CDR2 SVGEGT. V shed 5 bases and J 6 bases; nucleotides not matched to a gene: 13. This CDR3 has 16 amino acids. The DNA of the CDR3 is TGTGCCAGCAGTACCCGGACAGGGGTGTCACGTAATGGCTACACCTTC. Protein sequence: CASSTRTGVSRNGYTF.

The chain is built from TRBV7-8 and TRBJ1-4; D unclear. This CDR3 is 15 amino acids long. Trimming left V 5 bases short and J 7 bases short, with 17 bases between. The V gene's germline CDR1 is SGHVS and CDR2 FQNEAQ. CDR3 sequence (DNA): TGTGCCAGCAGCGCCCGGACCGACGGAGGTGAAAAACTGTTTTTT. It codes for CASSARTDGGEKLFF. Combining the CDR3 with reference TRBV7-8 and TRBJ1-4 gives the whole variable domain GAGVSQSPRYKVAKRGQDVALRCDPISGHVSLFWYQQALGQGPEFLTYFQNEAQLDKSGLPSDRFFAERPEGSVSTLKIQRTQQEDSAVYLCASSARTDGGEKLFFGSGTQLSVL.

This CDR3 reads CASSVLNQPQHF. CDR3 sequence (DNA): TGTGCCAGCAGCGTACTCAATCAGCCCCAGCATTTT. The rearrangement links TRBV28 to TRBJ1-5; D gene uncertain. The germline V and J ends were trimmed by 6 bases and 3 bases, with 6 bases remaining between them. This CDR3 is built from 12 residues. Germline loops: CDR1 MDHEN, CDR2 SYDVKM. Drawing the rest from reference TRBV28 and TRBJ1-5, the complete variable domain is DVKVTQSSRYLVKRTGEKVFLECVQDMDHENMFWYRQDPGLGLRLIYFSYDVKMKEKGDIPEGYSVSREKKERFSLILESASTNQTSMYLCASSVLNQPQHFGDGTRLSIL.

A remark on this clone: At the DNA level, this CDR3 is encoded by other sequences in the same sample as well. The genes are TRBV7-9 and TRBJ1-2, with no clear D. The CDR3 loop spans 14 amino acids. Germline CDR1 SEHNR, CDR2 FQNEAQ (reference sequence). The V end was cut by 5 bases, the J end by 2 bases, with 12 bases between. As DNA, the CDR3 is TGTGCCAGCAGCCCGAGGACGGGGAACTATGGCTACACCTTC. Protein: CASSPRTGNYGYTF.

This chain joins TRBV7-8 and TRBJ1-6; 7 nucleotides align to TRBD1. The CDR3 is made up of 14 amino acids. Germline-derived CDR1 and CDR2 are SGHVS and FQNEAQ. J gave up 7 bases and V 5 bases, and 5 bases lay outside the gene matches. CDR3 region: CASSRDRANSPLHF. In nucleotides, the CDR3 is TGTGCCAGCAGCCGGGACAGAGCCAATTCACCCCTCCACTTT.

The J gene is TRBJ1-2, the V gene TRBV2; perhaps TRBD1 as D (6 bases). Germline V gene sequence: CDR1 SNHLY, CDR2 FYNNEI. The V end was cut by 6 bases, the J end by 4 bases, with 15 bases between. This CDR3 is built from 14 residues. CDR3 protein: CASRPERQVYGYTF. The CDR3 nucleotides are TGTGCCAGCAGACCCGAGAGACAGGTCTATGGCTACACCTTC. Full variable domain (outside the CDR3, taken from reference TRBV2 and TRBJ1-2): EPEVTQTPSHQVTQMGQEVILRCVPISNHLYFYWYRQILGQKVEFLVSFYNNEISEKSEIFDDQFSVERPDGSNFTLKIRSTKLEDSAMYFCASRPERQVYGYTFGSGTRLTVV.

The chain recombines TRBV6-5 with TRBJ2-7; 9 bases align to TRBD2. CDR3 size: 15 residues. The germline gives CDR1 MNHEY, CDR2 SVGAGI. Germline trimming cut 6 bases from V and 1 base from J; bases unmatched to any gene: 7. DNA of the CDR3: TGTGCCAGCAGGGGCGGAACTAGCGGGTCCTACGAGCAGTACTTC. It yields the protein CASRGGTSGSYEQYF.